This T cell receptor beta chain was captured by sequencing in a study of cytomegalovirus exposure and HLA in healthy donors. CDR1 KGHSH and CDR2 LQKENI come from the germline V gene. The CDR3 has 14 amino acids. As concerns this clone: The junction departs from germline at one end; a sequencing error may be responsible.

PCR primers comprised 60 Vbeta and 13 Jbeta primers. Only in-frame clones appear in the TCRdb table, and some are missing; sequencing was by immunoSEQ multiplex PCR. This sample has 300,000 or so clones; approximately 84% occur once, and the top ten carry roughly 2%. The specimen was PBMCs. The V gene is TRBV18, the J gene TRBJ2-6, with TRBD1 as a possible D gene (5 bases). The clonotype was recovered from a woman between 40 and 50 years old in good health and CMV-seropositive. Here the CDR3 reads CASSPSGGANGLTF. The CDR3 coding sequence is TGTGCCAGCTCACCTTCCGGTGGGGCCAACGGCCTGACTTTC.